The entry below describes one TCR beta chain. This specimen comes from a study of blood T cell repertoires in COVID-19. Method: immunoSEQ multiplex PCR; TCRdb's copy keeps in-frame clones and lacks some. The sample carries a few hundred thousand clones, more than 70% recorded once. The sequence was obtained from a human donor in a cohort sampled during active COVID-19. Sequencing was done on a sample of peripheral blood.

CDR3 coding DNA: TGTGCCAGTAGTCAAACACAGGGCACTAATGAAAAACTGTTTTTT. It yields the protein CASSQTQGTNEKLFF. This chain links TRBV19 with TRBJ1-4, with D perhaps matching TRBD1 (6 bases). The CDR3 loop spans 15 amino acids. CDR1 LNHDA and CDR2 SQIVND come from the germline V gene (reference sequence). The V and J ends lost 5 bases and 2 bases respectively, with 12 bases between them.